In this sample, the clone carrying this T cell receptor (beta chain) turned up a few times. This sample is drawn from a study of T cells in Graves' hyperthyroidism and ophthalmopathy. RNA transcripts yielded amplified TCR beta CDR3 regions. First-round RT-PCR of the TCR CDR3 relied on the HTBI primer set. Each CDR3 protein is one row after TCRdb ran MiXCR on the multiplex PCR reads. The sample contains 250,000 to 300,000 distinct CDR3 sequences, about an eighth of which appear only once. The CDR3 is 16 residues long. Germline V gene data show CDR1 as GTSNPN and CDR2 as SVGIG (reference sequence). J lost 12 bases, V lost 2 bases, and 18 bases had no gene match.

The V and J genes are TRBV30 and TRBJ2-2; 7 bases fit TRBD1. The sequence was obtained from a woman aged 40-49 years with Graves' hyperthyroidism. Material for sequencing was blood. CDR3 bases: TGTGCCTGGAGTATGGACAGGATACACGCTAGAAAAAAGCTGTTTTTT. It translates to CAWSMDRIHARKKLFF.